This TCR beta chain was profiled in a study of metastatic and nonmetastatic thyroid tumors. Study-level information: Repertoires of blood and of tissue (tumor or nodule) from malignant and benign thyroid patients were compared.

General study points: Across blood and tumor, TCR beta diversity in malignant thyroid tumors was reportedly significantly higher than in benign nodules.

In the original workflow: A classifier for distant metastasis in papillary thyroid cancer was constructed using CDR3 differences observed across clinicopathological groups. TCRdb re-processed the PCR reads through MiXCR. Clone size and V and J calls follow TCRdb, not the original study. The sample has about 13,000 clones; under 30% are singletons. This clone has only a few counts. The antigen is not known. Before thyroid surgery, none of the patients had received any treatment. The receptor's source is a female donor with papillary thyroid cancer or a benign thyroid nodule (not recorded which). Some clones in this sample may be carry-over from other donors' samples. Material for sequencing was tumor tissue.

Written as DNA, the CDR3 is TGTGCCCTCACATCAGGTCGCACCGGGGAGCTGTTTTTT. It translates to CALTSGRTGELFF. The chain combines TRBV19 with TRBJ2-2; D unresolved. There are 13 residues in the CDR3. CDR1 and CDR2 from the germline V gene are LNHDA and SQIVND (reference sequence). Trimming took 11 bases from V and 4 from J, leaving 14 bases between them.